This T cell receptor beta chain was sequenced in a study of blood T cell repertoires in COVID-19. About the study: Acute and convalescent COVID-19 specimens originated in the United States, Italy and Spain. T cells, B-cell-depleted T cells, or PBMCs supplied cDNA or gDNA.

V dropped 1 base and J dropped 3; count of bases not matched to a gene: 5. The V gene's germline CDR1 is LNHNV and CDR2 YYDKDF (reference sequence). The CDR3 runs to 15 residues. In the original analysis: It was from reference gene primer amplification that nucleated cell counts were estimated. Repertoires were generated with immunoSEQ multiplex PCR, while TCRdb's copy carries only in-frame clones and drops some. V and J calls and clone size come straight from that table; D and trimming were deduced from the DNA. Of roughly 30,000 clones detected, about 82% appear once; the ten largest clones hold 6.6%.

This TCR was recovered from a man aged 60-69 years with active COVID-19. The rearrangement uses TRBV15 and TRBJ2-7; 8 nucleotides line up with TRBD1. The sample taken for sequencing was peripheral blood. CDR3 DNA sequence: TGTGCCACCAGCAGAGTTCGGACAGGGCTCTACGAGCAGTACTTC. As protein: CATSRVRTGLYEQYF.